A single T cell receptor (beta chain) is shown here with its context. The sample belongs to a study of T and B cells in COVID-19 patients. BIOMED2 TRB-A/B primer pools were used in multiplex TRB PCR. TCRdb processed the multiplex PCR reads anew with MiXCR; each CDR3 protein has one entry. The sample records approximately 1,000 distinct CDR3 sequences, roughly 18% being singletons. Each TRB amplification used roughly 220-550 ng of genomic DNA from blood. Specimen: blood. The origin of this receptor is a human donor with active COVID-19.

CDR3 coding DNA: TGTGCCAGCAAATCAGGGACAGGGGTCCATGGCTACACCTTC. As protein: CASKSGTGVHGYTF. The V call is TRBV12-3 or TRBV12-4, the J call TRBJ1-2; 10 bases agree with TRBD1. V lost 7 bases, J lost 6 bases, and 8 bases stayed unmatched. CDR3 length: 14 amino acids.